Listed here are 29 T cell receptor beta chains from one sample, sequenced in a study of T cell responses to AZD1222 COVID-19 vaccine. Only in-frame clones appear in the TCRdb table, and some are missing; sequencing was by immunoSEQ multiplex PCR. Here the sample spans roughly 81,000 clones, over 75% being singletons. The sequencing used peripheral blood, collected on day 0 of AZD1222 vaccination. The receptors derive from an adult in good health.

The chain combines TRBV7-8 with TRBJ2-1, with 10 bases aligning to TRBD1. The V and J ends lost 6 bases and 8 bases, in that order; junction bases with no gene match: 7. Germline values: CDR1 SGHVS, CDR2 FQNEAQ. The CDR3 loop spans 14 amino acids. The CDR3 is CASSPGQGFDEQFF. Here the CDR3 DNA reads TGTGCCAGCAGTCCGGGACAGGGGTTCGATGAGCAGTTCTTC.

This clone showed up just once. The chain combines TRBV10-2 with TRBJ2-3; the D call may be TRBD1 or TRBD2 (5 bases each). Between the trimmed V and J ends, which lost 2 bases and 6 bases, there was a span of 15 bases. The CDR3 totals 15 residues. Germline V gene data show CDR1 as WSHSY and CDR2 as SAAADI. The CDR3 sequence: CASSEVGDVWDTQYF. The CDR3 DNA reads TGCGCCAGCAGTGAGGTCGGGGACGTTTGGGATACGCAGTATTTT.

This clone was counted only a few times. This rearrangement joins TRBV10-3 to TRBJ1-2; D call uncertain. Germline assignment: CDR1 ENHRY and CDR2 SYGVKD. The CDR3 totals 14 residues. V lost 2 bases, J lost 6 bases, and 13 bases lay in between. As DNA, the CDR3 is TGTGCCATCAGTGAGGCGGACGGAGCAGATGGCTACACCTTC. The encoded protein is CAISEADGADGYTF.

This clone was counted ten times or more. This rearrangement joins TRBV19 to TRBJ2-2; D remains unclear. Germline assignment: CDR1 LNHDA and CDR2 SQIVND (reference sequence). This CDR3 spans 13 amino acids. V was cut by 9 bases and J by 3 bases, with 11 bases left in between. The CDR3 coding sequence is TGTGCCAGCCTGGTAGTAGACACCGGGGAGCTGTTTTTT. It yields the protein CASLVVDTGELFF.

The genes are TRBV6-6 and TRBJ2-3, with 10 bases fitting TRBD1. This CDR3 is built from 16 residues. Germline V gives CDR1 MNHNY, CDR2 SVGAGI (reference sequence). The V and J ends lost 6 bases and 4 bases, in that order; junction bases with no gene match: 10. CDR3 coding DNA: TGTGCCAGCAGCATGGGACAGGGGAAGCGATCAGATACGCAGTATTTT. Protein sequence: CASSMGQGKRSDTQYF.

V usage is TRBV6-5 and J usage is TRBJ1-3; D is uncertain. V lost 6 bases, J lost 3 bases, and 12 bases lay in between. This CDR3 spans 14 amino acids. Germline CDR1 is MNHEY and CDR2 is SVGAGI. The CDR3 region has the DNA TGTGCCAGCAGGCCCTCGACCGTTGGAAACACCATATATTTT. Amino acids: CASRPSTVGNTIYF.

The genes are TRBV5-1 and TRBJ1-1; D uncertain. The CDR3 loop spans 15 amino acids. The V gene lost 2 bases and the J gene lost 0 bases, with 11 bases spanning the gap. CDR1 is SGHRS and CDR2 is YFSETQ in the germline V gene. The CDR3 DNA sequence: TGCGCCAGCAGCTTAGAAGGCAGAATGAACACTGAAGCTTTCTTT. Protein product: CASSLEGRMNTEAFF.

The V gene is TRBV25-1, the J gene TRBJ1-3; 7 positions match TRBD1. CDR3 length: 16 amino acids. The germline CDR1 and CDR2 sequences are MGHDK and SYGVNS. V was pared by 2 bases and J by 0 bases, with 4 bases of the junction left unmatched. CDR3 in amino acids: CASSENRQGSGNTIYF. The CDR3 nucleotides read TGTGCCAGCAGTGAAAACCGACAGGGCTCTGGAAACACCATATATTTT. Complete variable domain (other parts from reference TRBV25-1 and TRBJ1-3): EADIYQTPRYLVIGTGKKITLECSQTMGHDKMYWYQQDPGMELHLIHYSYGVNSTEKGDLSSESTVSRIRTEHFPLTLESARPSHTSQYLCASSENRQGSGNTIYFGEGSWLTVV.

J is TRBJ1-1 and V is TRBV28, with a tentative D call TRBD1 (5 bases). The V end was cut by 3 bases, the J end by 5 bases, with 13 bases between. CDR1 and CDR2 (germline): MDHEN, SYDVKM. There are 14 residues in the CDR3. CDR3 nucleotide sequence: TGTGCCAGCAGTTTCTGGGGGACGGAGACTGAAGCTTTCTTT. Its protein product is CASSFWGTETEAFF.

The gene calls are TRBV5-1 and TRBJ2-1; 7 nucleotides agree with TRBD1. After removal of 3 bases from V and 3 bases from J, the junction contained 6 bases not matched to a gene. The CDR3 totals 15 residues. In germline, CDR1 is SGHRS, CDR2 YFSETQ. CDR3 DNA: TGCGCCAGCAGCTCCGGGACAGCAGTCTACAATGAGCAGTTCTTC. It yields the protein CASSSGTAVYNEQFF.

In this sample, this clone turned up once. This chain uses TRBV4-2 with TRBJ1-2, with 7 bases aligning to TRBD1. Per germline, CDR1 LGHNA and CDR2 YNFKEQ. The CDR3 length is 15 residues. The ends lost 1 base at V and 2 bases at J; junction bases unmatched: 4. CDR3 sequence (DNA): TGTGCCAGCAGCCAAGTTACAGGGGAAAACTATGGCTACACCTTC. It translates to CASSQVTGENYGYTF.

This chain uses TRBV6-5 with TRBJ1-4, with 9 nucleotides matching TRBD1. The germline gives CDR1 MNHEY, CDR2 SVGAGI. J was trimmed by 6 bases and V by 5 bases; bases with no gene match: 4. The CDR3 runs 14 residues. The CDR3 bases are TGTGCCAGCAGTCTAACAGGGGGCTATGAAAAACTGTTTTTT. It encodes CASSLTGGYEKLFF.

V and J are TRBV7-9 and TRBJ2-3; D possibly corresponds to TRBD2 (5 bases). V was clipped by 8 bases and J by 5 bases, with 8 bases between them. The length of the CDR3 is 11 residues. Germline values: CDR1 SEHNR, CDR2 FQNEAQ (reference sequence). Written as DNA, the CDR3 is TGTGCCAGCGTCGGGGTAGATACGCAGTATTTT. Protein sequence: CASVGVDTQYF.

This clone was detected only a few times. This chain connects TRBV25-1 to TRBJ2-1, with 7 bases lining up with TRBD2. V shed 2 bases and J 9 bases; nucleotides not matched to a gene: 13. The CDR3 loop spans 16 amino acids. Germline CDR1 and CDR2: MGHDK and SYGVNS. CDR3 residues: CASSEGAGAERGEQFF. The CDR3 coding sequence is TGTGCCAGCAGTGAAGGGGCGGGAGCGGAGAGGGGTGAGCAGTTCTTC.

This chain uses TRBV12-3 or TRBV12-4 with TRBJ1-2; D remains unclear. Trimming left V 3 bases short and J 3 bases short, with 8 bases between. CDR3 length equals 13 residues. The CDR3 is CASSFGSYYGYTF. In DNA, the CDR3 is TGTGCCAGCAGTTTCGGGAGTTACTATGGCTACACCTTC.

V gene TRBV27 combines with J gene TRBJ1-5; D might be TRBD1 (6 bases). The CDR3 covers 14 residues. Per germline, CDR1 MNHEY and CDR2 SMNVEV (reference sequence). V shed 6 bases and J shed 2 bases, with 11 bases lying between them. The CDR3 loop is CASSLNRGNQPQHF. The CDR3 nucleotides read TGTGCCAGCAGCCTAAACAGGGGCAATCAGCCCCAGCATTTT.

CDR3 residues: CAWSRRESNTAPPYGYTF. CDR3 nucleotides: TGTGCCTGGAGTCGACGGGAATCGAACACGGCTCCCCCCTATGGCTACACCTTC. V gene TRBV30 combines with J gene TRBJ1-2; the D is unclear. The germline V and J ends were trimmed by 2 bases and 4 bases, with 26 bases remaining between them. The CDR3 consists of 18 residues. Per the germline V gene, CDR1 is GTSNPN and CDR2 is SVGIG (reference sequence).

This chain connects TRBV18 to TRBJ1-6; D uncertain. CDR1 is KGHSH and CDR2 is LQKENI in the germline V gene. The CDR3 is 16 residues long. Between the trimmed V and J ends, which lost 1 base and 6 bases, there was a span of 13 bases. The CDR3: CASSPRGDGGNSPLHF. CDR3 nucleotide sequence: TGTGCCAGCTCACCACGCGGGGATGGAGGTAATTCACCCCTCCACTTT.

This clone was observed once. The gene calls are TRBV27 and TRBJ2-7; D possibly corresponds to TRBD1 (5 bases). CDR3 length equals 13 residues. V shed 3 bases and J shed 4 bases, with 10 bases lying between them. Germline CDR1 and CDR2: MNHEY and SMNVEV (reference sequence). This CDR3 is CASSFGARYEQYF. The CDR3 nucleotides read TGTGCCAGCAGTTTTGGGGCCCGATACGAGCAGTACTTC.

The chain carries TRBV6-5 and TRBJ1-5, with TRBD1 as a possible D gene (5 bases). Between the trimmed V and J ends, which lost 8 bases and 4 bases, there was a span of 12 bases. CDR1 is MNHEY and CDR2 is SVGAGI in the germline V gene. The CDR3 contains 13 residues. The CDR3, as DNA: TGTGCCAGCGGAGACAGCCTAAATCAGCCCCAGCATTTT. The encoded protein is CASGDSLNQPQHF.

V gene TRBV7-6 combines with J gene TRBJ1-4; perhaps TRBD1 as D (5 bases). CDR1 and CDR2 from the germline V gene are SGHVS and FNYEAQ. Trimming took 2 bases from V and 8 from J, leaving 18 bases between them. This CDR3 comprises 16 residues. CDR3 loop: CASSLRNRGLGEKLFF. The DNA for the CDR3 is TGTGCCAGCAGCTTACGGAATAGGGGCCTTGGGGAAAAACTGTTTTTT. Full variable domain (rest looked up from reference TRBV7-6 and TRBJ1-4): GAGVSQSPRYKVTKRGQDVALRCDPISGHVSLYWYRQALGQGPEFLTYFNYEAQQDKSGLPNDRFSAERPEGSISTLTIQRTEQRDSAMYRCASSLRNRGLGEKLFFGSGTQLSVL.

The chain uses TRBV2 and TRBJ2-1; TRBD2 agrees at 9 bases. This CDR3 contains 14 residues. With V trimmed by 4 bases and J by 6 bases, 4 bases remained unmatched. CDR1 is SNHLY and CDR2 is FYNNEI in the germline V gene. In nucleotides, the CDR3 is TGTGCCAGCAGTGGACTAGCGGCTGGCAATGAGCAGTTCTTC. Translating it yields CASSGLAAGNEQFF.

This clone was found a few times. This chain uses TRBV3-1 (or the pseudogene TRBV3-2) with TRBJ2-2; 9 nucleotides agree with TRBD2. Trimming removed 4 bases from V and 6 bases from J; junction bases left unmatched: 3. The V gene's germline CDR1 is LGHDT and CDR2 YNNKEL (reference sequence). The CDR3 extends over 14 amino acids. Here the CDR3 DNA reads TGTGCCAGCAGCCCAGTAGCGGGGGCCGGGGAGCTGTTTTTT. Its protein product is CASSPVAGAGELFF.

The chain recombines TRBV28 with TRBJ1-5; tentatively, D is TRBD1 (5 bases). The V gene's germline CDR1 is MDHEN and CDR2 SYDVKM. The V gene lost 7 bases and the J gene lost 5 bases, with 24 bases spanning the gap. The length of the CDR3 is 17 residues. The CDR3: CASTSSWTWTIYQPQHF. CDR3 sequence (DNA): TGTGCCAGCACTTCAAGCTGGACCTGGACAATCTATCAGCCCCAGCATTTT.

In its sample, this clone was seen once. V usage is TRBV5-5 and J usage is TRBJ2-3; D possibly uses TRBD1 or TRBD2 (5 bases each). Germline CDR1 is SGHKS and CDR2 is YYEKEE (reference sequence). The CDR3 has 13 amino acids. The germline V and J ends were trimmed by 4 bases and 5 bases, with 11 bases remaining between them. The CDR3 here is CASSPGPLDTQYF. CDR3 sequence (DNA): TGTGCCAGCAGCCCGGGACCGTTAGATACGCAGTATTTT.

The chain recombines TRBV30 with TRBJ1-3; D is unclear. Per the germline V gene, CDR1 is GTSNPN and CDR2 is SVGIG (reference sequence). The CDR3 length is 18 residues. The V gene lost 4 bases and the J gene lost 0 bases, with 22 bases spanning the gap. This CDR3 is CAWIGSESHSYSGNTIYF. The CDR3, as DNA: TGTGCCTGGATTGGGTCGGAGAGTCATTCCTACTCTGGAAACACCATATATTTT.

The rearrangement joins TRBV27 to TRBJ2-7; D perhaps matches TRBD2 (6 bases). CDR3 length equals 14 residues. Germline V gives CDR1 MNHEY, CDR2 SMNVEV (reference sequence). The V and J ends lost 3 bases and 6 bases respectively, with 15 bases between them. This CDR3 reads CASSLRGWDPEQYF. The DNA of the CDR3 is TGTGCCAGCAGTTTGCGGGGCTGGGACCCCGAGCAGTACTTC.

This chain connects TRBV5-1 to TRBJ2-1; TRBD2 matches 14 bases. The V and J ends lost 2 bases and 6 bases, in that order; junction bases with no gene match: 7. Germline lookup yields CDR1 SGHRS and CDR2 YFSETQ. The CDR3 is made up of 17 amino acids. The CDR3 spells CASSFKPGLAGVNEQFF. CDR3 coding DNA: TGCGCCAGCAGCTTCAAACCGGGACTAGCGGGAGTCAATGAGCAGTTCTTC.

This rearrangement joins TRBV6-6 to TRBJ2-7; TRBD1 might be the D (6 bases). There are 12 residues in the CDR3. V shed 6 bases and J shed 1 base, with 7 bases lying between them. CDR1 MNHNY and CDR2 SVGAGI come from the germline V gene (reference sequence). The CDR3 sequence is CASRDSSYEQYF. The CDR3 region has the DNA TGTGCCAGCAGGGACAGTTCCTACGAGCAGTACTTC.